These 8 T cell receptor beta chains share one sample of origin, sequenced in a study of T cells in localized non-small cell lung cancer. Sequencing was performed with immunoSEQ multiplex PCR; in TCRdb, only in-frame clones are kept and a portion is missing. The table lists approximately 64,000 clones, approximately 87% of them singletons. The material sequenced was peripheral blood, taken before any cancer treatment. The receptors shown here come from a woman aged 40-69 years with stage I lung adenocarcinoma.

V is TRBV7-8 and J is TRBJ1-1, with D perhaps matching TRBD1 (5 bases). The V gene's germline CDR1 is SGHVS and CDR2 FQNEAQ. This CDR3 has 14 amino acids. Trimming left V 1 base short and J 4 bases short, with 10 bases between. The CDR3: CASSLVGDLTEAFF. The CDR3 DNA reads TGTGCCAGCAGCTTAGTAGGGGACCTCACTGAAGCTTTCTTT.

This clone was observed a few times. The chain uses TRBV10-1 and TRBJ1-1; D is ambiguous. The CDR3 has 13 residues. Germline values: CDR1 WNHNN, CDR2 SYGVQD (reference sequence). Trimming took 5 bases from V and 3 from J, leaving 10 bases between them. The CDR3 sequence is CASSLNQDTEAFF. CDR3 nucleotide sequence: TGCGCCAGCAGTTTGAACCAGGACACTGAAGCTTTCTTT.

The CDR3 DNA is TGTGCCAGCAGGAAGACGGATAGCTCCTACAATGAGCAGTTCTTC. Translating it yields CASRKTDSSYNEQFF. The chain employs TRBV2 and TRBJ2-1; D is undetermined. Germline V gene sequence: CDR1 SNHLY, CDR2 FYNNEI. Trimming took off 6 bases at V and 0 bases at J, with 12 bases between the two ends. This CDR3 has 15 residues.

The rearrangement joins TRBV6-1 to TRBJ1-5, with 10 bases matching TRBD1. V was pared by 6 bases and J by 7 bases, with 3 bases of the junction left unmatched. The CDR3 contains 13 residues. The germline V gene has CDR1 MNHNS and CDR2 SASEGT. The CDR3 DNA reads TGTGCCAGCAGGGACAGGGGGGGGCAGCCCCAGCATTTT. Translation gives CASRDRGGQPQHF.

J is TRBJ2-7 and V is TRBV5-4; D is ambiguous. Germline V gives CDR1 SGHNT, CDR2 YYREEE (reference sequence). The CDR3 consists of 10 residues. Trimming took 3 bases from V and 2 from J, leaving 0 bases between them. CDR3 in DNA: TGTGCCAGCAGCTCCTACGAGCAGTACTTC. It encodes CASSSYEQYF.

The rearrangement joins TRBV6-6 to TRBJ1-1, with 10 bases fitting TRBD1. The CDR3 has 13 amino acids. In germline, CDR1 is MNHNY, CDR2 SVGAGI (reference sequence). V shed 9 bases, J shed 5 bases, and the junction held 6 bases outside the gene matches. As DNA, the CDR3 is TGTGCCAGTCTCGGACAGGGGGTTACTGAAGCTTTCTTT. Translating it yields CASLGQGVTEAFF.

This chain uses TRBV18 with TRBJ1-4, with TRBD1 matching over 10 bases. Germline V lookup: CDR1 KGHSH, CDR2 LQKENI. The CDR3 has 15 residues. After removal of 3 bases from V and 8 bases from J, the junction contained 6 bases not matched to a gene. Here the CDR3 DNA reads TGTGCCAGCTCACCCCAGGACAGGGGGAAAGAAAAACTGTTTTTT. Residues: CASSPQDRGKEKLFF.

The V and J genes are TRBV7-9 and TRBJ1-1, with a weak D call TRBD1 (6 bases). Germline CDR1 SEHNR, CDR2 FQNEAQ (reference sequence). V was shortened by 1 base and J by 7 bases, with 13 bases between the two germline ends. This CDR3 is 14 amino acids long. The CDR3 DNA reads as TGTGCCAGCAGCTTAGTAGGGGAGGGGGGTGAAGCTTTCTTT. This gives the protein CASSLVGEGGEAFF.